This record covers a single T cell receptor beta chain. This clonotype has a handful of counts. Which antigen it targets is not known. It has no much larger one-base neighbor in the sample; base qualities were not kept. Sequenced using an Illumina NovaSeq 6000. Synthesis of TCR cDNA relied on 5'RACE template switching, a step that introduced a universal primer site along with unique molecular identifiers. Priming for cDNA synthesis came from both the TCR alpha and TCR beta constant segments. Two PCR steps were used to amplify libraries, with sample barcodes and sequencing adapters being added in the second step. Sequencing of libraries was performed on Illumina HiSeq 2500 (2x100 bp) or NovaSeq (2x150 bp). In the original analysis: Demultiplexing of reads and collapsing into UMI consensus sequences were performed with MIGEC, and V(D)J alignment was carried out with MiXCR. Clonotypes responding to the vaccine were identified with edgeR on replicate PBMC samples, with the criteria of FDR below 0.01 and a log2 fold change above 5 up to day 15. Each bulk clonotype received a CD4 or CD8 identity based on whether the sequenced CD4 or CD8 repertoire contained that clonotype at higher abundance. The public sequencing data were trimmed at Q25 with fastp and processed into clonotypes with MiXCR by TCRdb, which kept only in-frame beta chains. Rows matching on CDR3 protein sequence are summarized as one entry with the most common DNA and genes. These V and J calls are TCRdb output, not the study's own analysis. The sample includes over 300,000 distinct CDR3 sequences, with 3.6% observed a single time. The ten largest make up around 20% of the sample.

This specimen's treatment or condition label, per the study, means: live attenuated yellow fever vaccine strain. Two biological replicates of bulk PBMCs were collected at each blood-draw timepoint. A standard Ficoll-Paque protocol was used to isolate PBMCs from peripheral blood. TriZol was used to extract RNA from bulk PBMCs, CD4 and CD8 fractions, and dextramer-positive and dextramer-negative fractions. The CDR3 numbers 16 residues from cysteine through phenylalanine. The kept DNA is CDR3 alone, 48 bases in frame from the first base. In the germline V gene, CDR1 corresponds to SGHDT and CDR2 to YYEEEE. V loses 3 bases of germline sequence and J loses 5 bases, and the interval between the two ends is 18 bases. This specimen belongs to a study of T cells after yellow fever vaccination (dated by TCRdb to the late 2010s). A note on the overall study: The SMART-Seq v4 Ultra Low Input RNA kit was used to prepare libraries from fractions with low cell numbers. To follow T-cell clones before and after primary and booster YFV17D yellow fever vaccination, bulk TCR alpha and beta repertoires were sequenced over time. The cohort comprised two healthy male donors, one aged 18 to 30 and one aged 30 to 40 years. Bulk PBMC replicates and cell subsets were isolated from blood drawn at multiple timepoints before and after both primary and secondary immunization. The full study reports these points: Because only a couple of donors were included in the study, the extent to which the findings can be generalized is limited. Computational filtering was required because FACS-sorted repertoires could contain abundant contaminating clonotypes from the bulk population. A small share of clonotypes occurred in both CD4 and CD8 compartments, likely arising from convergent recombination. The secondary T-cell response was weaker than the primary response but faster, peaking on day 5 instead of day 15. Most clones expanded after primary vaccination were re-detected after the booster (around 96% of CD4 and around 88% of CD8), suggesting broad memory maintenance.

The sequence is built from TRBV5-6 and TRBJ1-5, and the D gene may be TRBD1, 6 bases matching. The sequenced sample was PBMCs, obtained on the day of the yellow fever booster vaccination. The receptor comes from a man aged 18 to 29 who received the YFV17D yellow fever vaccine. The nucleotide sequence reads TGTGCCAGCAGCTGGATGGGGGGGGGGCCATATCAGCCCCAGCATTTT. This is translated as CASSWMGGGPYQPQHF.